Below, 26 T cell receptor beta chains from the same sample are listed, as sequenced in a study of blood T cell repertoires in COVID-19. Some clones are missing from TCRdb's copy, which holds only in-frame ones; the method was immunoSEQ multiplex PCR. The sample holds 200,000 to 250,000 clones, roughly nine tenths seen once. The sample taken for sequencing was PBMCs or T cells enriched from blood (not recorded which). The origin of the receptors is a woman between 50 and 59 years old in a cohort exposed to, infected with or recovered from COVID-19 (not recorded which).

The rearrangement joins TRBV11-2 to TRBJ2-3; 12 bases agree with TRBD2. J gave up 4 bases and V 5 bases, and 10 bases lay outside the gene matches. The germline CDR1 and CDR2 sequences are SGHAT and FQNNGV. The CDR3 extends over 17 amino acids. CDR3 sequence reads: CASSAGGASGGADTQYF. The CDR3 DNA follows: TGTGCCAGCAGCGCAGGCGGGGCTAGCGGGGGGGCAGATACGCAGTATTTT.

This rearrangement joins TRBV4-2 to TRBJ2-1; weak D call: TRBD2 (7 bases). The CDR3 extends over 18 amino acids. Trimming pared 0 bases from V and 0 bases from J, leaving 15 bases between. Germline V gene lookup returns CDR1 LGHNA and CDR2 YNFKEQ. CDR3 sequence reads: CASSQDYGGPISYNEQFF. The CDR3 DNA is TGTGCCAGCAGCCAAGATTACGGGGGGCCCATCTCCTACAATGAGCAGTTCTTC.

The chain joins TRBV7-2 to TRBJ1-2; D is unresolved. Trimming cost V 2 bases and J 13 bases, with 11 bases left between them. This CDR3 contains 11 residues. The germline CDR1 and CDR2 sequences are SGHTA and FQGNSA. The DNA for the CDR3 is TGTGCCAGCAGCTTATGGGCAGGCGTCACCTTC. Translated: CASSLWAGVTF.

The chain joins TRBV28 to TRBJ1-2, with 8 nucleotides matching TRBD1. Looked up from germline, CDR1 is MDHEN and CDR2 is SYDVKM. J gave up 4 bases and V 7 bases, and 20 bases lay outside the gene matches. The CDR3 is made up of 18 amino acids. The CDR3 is CASTAGSQGVRFIYGYTF. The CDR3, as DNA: TGTGCCAGCACCGCGGGCTCACAGGGGGTTCGATTTATCTATGGCTACACCTTC.

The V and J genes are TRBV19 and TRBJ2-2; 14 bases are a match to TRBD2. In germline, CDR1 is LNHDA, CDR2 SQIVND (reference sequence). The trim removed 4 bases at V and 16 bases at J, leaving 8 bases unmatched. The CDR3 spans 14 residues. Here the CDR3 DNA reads TGTGCCAGTAGTACAACCGGGACTAGCGGGGGCGGGTTTTTT. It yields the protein CASSTTGTSGGGFF.

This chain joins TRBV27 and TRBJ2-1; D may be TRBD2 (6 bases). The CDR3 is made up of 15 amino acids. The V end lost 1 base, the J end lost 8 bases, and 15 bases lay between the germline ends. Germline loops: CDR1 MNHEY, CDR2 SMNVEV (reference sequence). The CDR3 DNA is TGTGCCAGCAGTTTATTTTCGCGGGGCTTTGATGAGCAGTTCTTC. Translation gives CASSLFSRGFDEQFF.

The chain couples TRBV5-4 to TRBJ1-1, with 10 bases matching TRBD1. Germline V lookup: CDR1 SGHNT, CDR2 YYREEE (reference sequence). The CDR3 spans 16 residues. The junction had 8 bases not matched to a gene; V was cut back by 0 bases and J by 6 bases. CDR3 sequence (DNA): TGTGCCAGCAGCTTGGGCTTCGGACAGGGGGGCTCTGAAGCTTTCTTT. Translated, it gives CASSLGFGQGGSEAFF.

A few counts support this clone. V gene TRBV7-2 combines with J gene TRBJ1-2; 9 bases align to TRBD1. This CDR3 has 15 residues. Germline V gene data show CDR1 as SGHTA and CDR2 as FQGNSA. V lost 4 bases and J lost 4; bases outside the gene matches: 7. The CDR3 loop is CASSSSRDRAYGYTF. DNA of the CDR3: TGTGCCAGCAGCTCCTCCCGGGACAGGGCCTATGGCTACACCTTC.

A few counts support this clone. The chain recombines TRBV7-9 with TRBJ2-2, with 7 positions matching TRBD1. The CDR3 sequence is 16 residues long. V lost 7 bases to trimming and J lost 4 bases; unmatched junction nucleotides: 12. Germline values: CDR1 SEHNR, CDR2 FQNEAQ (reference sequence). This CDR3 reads CASISYDRVGTGELFF. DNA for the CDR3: TGTGCCAGCATCTCGTACGACAGGGTTGGCACCGGGGAGCTGTTTTTT.

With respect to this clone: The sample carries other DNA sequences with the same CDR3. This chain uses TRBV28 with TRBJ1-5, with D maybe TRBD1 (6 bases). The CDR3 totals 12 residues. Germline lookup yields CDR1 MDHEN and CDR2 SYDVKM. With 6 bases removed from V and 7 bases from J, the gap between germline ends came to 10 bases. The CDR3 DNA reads TGTGCCAGCAGACAGGGCGGCCAGCCCCAGCATTTT. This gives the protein CASRQGGQPQHF.

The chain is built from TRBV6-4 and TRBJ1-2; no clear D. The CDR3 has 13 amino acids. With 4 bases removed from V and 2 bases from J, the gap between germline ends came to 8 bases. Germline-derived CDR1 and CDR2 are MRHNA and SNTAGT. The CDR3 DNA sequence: TGTGCCAGCAGTGCCGGGTGGAACTATGGCTACACCTTC. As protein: CASSAGWNYGYTF.

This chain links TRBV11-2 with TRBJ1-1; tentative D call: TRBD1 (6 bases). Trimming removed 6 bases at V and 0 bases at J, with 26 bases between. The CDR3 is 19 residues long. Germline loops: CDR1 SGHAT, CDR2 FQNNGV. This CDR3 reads CASRPNPRTAKTMNTEAFF. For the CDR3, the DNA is TGTGCCAGCAGACCTAACCCTAGGACAGCCAAGACAATGAACACTGAAGCTTTCTTT.

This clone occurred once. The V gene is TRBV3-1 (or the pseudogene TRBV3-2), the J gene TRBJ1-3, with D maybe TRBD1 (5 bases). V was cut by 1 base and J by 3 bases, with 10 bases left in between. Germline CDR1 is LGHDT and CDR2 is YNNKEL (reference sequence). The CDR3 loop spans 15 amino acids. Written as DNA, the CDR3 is TGTGCCAGCAGCCAAGTCAGGGTTAGTGGAAACACCATATATTTT. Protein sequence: CASSQVRVSGNTIYF.

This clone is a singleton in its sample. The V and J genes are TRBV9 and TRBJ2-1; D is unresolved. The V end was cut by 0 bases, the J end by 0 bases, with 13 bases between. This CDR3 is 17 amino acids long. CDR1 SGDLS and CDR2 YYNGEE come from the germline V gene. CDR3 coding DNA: TGTGCCAGCAGCGTAGGAATATTAGCCTCCTCCTACAATGAGCAGTTCTTC. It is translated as CASSVGILASSYNEQFF.

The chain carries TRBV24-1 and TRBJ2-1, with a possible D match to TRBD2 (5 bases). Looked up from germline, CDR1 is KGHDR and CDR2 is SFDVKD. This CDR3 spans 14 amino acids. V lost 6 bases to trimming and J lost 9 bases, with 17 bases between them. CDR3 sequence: CATSREGGSPEQFF. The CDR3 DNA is TGTGCCACCAGTCGCGAAGGAGGTAGTCCTGAGCAGTTCTTC.

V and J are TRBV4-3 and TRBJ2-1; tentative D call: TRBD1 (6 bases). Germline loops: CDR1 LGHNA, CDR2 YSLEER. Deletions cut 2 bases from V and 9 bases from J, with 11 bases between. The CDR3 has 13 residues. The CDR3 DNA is TGCGCCAGCAGCCAATCCCAGGGGACTGAGCAGTTCTTC. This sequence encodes CASSQSQGTEQFF.

CDR3 sequence: CASSRGGNSGNTIYF. In DNA form, the CDR3 reads TGTGCCAGCAGCAGAGGGGGTAACTCTGGAAACACCATATATTTT. V is TRBV6-5 and J is TRBJ1-3, with D perhaps TRBD1 (6 bases). Germline V gives CDR1 MNHEY, CDR2 SVGAGI. With 6 bases removed from V and 0 bases from J, the gap between germline ends came to 12 bases. The CDR3 runs 15 residues.

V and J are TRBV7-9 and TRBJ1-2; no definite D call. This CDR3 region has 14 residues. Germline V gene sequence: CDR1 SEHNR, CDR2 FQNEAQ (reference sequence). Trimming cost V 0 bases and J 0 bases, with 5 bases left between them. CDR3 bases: TGTGCCAGCAGCTTAGCGGCAGCTAACTATGGCTACACCTTC. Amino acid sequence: CASSLAAANYGYTF.

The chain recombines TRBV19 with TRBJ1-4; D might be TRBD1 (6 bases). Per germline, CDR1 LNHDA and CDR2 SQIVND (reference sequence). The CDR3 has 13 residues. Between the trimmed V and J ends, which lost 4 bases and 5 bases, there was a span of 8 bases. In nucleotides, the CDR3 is TGTGCCAGTAGTACGCAGGGGAATGAAAAACTGTTTTTT. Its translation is CASSTQGNEKLFF. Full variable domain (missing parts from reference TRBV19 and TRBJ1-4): DGGITQSPKYLFRKEGQNVTLSCEQNLNHDAMYWYRQDPGQGLRLIYYSQIVNDFQKGDIAEGYSVSREKKESFPLTVTSAQKNPTAFYLCASSTQGNEKLFFGSGTQLSVL.

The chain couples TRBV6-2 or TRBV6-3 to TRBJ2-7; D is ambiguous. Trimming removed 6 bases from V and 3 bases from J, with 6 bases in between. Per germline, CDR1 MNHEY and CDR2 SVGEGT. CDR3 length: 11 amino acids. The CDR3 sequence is CASSNSYEQYF. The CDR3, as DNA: TGTGCCAGCAGCAACAGCTACGAGCAGTACTTC.

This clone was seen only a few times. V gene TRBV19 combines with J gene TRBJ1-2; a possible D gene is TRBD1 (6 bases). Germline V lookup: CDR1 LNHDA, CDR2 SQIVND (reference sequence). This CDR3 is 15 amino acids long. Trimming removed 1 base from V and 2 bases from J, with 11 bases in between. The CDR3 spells CASSIVGQLNYGYTF. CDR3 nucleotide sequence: TGTGCCAGTAGTATAGTAGGACAGCTAAACTATGGCTACACCTTC.

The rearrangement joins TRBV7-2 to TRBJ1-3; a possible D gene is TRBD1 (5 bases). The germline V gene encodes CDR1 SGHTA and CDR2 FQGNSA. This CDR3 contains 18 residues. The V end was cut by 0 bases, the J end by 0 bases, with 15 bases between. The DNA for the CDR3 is TGTGCCAGCAGCTTAGCTCCGCCAGGGAAATTCTCTGGAAACACCATATATTTT. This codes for CASSLAPPGKFSGNTIYF. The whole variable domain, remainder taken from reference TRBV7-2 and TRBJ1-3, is GAGVSQSPSNKVTEKGKDVELRCDPISGHTALYWYRQSLGQGLEFLIYFQGNSAPDKSGLPSDRFSAERTGGSVSTLTIQRTQQEDSAVYLCASSLAPPGKFSGNTIYFGEGSWLTVV.

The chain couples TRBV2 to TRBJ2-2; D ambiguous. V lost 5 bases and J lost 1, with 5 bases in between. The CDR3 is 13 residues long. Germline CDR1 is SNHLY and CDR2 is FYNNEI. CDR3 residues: CASSRQNTGELFF. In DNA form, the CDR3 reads TGTGCCAGCAGTCGACAGAACACCGGGGAGCTGTTTTTT. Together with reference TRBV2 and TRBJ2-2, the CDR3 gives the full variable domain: EPEVTQTPSHQVTQMGQEVILRCVPISNHLYFYWYRQILGQKVEFLVSFYNNEISEKSEIFDDQFSVERPDGSNFTLKIRSTKLEDSAMYFCASSRQNTGELFFGEGSRLTVL.

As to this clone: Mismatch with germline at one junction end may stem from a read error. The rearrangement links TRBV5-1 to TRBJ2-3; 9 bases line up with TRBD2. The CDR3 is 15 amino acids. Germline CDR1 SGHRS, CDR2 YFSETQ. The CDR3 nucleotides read TGCGCCCGCAGCCGCGGGGGGGTCCGGATAGATACGCAGTATTTT. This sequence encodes CARSRGGVRIDTQYF.

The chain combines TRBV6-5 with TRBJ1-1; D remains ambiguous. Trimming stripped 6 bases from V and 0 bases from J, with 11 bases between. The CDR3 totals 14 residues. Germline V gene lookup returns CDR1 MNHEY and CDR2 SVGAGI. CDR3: CASRTGAVNTEAFF. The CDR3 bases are TGTGCCAGCAGGACCGGTGCGGTGAACACTGAAGCTTTCTTT.

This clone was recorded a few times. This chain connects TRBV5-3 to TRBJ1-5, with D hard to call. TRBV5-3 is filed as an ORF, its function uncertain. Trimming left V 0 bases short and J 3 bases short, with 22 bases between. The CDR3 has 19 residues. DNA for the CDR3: TGTGCCAGAAGCTTGGACCGCGCCCGGAGGGCGGAGATCAATCAGCCCCAGCATTTT. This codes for CARSLDRARRAEINQPQHF.